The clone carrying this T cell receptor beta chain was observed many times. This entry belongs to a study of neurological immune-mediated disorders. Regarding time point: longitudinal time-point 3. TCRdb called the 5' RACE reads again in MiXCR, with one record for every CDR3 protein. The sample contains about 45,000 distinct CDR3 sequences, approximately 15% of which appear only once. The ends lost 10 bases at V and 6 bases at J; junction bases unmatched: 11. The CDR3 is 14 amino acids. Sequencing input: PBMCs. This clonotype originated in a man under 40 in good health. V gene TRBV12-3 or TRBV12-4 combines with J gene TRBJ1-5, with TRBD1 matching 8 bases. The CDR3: CATTVAGGSQPQHF. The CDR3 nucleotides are TGTGCCACCACAGTGGCAGGGGGCAGTCAGCCCCAGCATTTT.